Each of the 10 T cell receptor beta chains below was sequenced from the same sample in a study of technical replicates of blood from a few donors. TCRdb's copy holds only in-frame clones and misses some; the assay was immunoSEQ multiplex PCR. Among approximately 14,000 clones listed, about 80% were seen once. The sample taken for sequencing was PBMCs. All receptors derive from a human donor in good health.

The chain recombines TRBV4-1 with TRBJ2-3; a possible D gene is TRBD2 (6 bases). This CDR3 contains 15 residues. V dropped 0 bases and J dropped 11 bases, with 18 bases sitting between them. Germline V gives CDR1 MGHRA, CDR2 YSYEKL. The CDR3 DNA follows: TGCGCCAGCAGCCAAGAGGCCCGACTAGGACGAGGGCAGTATTTT. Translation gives CASSQEARLGRGQYF.

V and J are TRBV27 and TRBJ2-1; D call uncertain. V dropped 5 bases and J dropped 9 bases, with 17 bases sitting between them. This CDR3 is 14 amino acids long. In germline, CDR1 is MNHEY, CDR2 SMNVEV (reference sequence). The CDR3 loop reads CASSPSRLTVEQFF. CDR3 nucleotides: TGTGCCAGCAGTCCCTCCCGTCTCACAGTTGAGCAGTTCTTC.

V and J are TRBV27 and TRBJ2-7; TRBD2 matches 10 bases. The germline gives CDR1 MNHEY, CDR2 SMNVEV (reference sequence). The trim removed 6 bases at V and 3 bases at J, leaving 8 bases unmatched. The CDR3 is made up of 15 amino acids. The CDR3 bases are TGTGCCAGCAGATTGGGGACTAGCGTTAACTACGAGCAGTACTTC. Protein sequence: CASRLGTSVNYEQYF.

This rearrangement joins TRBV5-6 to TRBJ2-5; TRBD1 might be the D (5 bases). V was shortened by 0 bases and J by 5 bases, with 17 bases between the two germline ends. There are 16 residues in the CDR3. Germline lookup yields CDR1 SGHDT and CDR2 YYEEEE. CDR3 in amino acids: CASSLEGAIGFETQYF. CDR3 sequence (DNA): TGTGCCAGCAGCTTGGAAGGGGCGATTGGGTTTGAGACCCAGTACTTC.

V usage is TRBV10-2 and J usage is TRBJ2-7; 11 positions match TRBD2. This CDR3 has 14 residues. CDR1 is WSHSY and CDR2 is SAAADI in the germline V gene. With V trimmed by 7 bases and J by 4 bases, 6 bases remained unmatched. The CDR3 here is CASTGTSGFYEQYF. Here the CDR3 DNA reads TGCGCCAGCACCGGGACTAGCGGATTTTACGAGCAGTACTTC.

CDR3 in DNA: TGTGCCAGCAGCAACCCTAGGGGCAGGGCCAACTCCTACAATGAGCAGTTCTTC. As protein: CASSNPRGRANSYNEQFF. The chain combines TRBV7-9 with TRBJ2-1; weak D call: TRBD1 (5 bases). Germline V lookup: CDR1 SEHNR, CDR2 FQNEAQ (reference sequence). The length of the CDR3 is 18 residues. V dropped 5 bases and J dropped 0 bases, with 20 bases sitting between them.

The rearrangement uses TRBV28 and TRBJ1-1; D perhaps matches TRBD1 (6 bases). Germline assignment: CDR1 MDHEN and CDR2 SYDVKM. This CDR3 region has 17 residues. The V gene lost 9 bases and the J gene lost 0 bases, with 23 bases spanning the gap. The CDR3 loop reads CASPGGGPGYMNTEAFF. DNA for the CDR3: TGTGCCAGTCCGGGAGGGGGACCAGGGTACATGAACACTGAAGCTTTCTTT. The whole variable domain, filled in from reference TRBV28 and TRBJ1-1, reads DVKVTQSSRYLVKRTGEKVFLECVQDMDHENMFWYRQDPGLGLRLIYFSYDVKMKEKGDIPEGYSVSREKKERFSLILESASTNQTSMYLCASPGGGPGYMNTEAFFGQGTRLTVV.

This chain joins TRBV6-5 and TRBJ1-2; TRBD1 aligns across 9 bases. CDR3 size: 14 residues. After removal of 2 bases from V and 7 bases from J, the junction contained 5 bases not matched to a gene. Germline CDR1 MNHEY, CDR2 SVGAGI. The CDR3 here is CASSYQDRGSGYTF. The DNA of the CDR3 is TGTGCCAGCAGTTACCAGGACAGGGGTTCTGGCTACACCTTC.

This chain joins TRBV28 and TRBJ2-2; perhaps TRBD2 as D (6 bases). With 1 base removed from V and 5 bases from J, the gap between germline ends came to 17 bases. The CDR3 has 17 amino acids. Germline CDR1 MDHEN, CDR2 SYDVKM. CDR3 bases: TGTGCCAGCAGTTTATATTGGATCGCAGGGAGGACCGGGGAGCTGTTTTTT. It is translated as CASSLYWIAGRTGELFF.

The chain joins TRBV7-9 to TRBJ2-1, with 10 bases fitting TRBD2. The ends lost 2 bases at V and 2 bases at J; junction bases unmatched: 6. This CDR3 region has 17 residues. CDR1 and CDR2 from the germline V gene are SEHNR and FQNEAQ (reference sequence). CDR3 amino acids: CASSLSLAGEAYNEQFF. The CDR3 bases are TGTGCCAGCAGCTTATCTCTAGCGGGAGAGGCCTACAATGAGCAGTTCTTC.